Listed below are T cell receptor beta chains from one sample, sequenced in a study. Libraries were prepared by immunoSEQ multiplex PCR; TCRdb keeps only in-frame clonotypes and omits some of them. The sample lists approximately 70,000 clones, around 93% seen once, with roughly 4% in the top ten. Sequenced sample: PBMCs. The receptor source for this set is a man between 35 and 55 years old with rheumatoid arthritis. Both conserved end residues are part of each CDR3. A D gene is named only where the DNA matches it firmly. Not every row has a clone size; where given, it reads once, few, many or a size class.

d_call j_call clone_size v_call cdr3_nt cdr3_aa
TRBD1 TRBJ1-1 NA TRBV6-5 TGTGCCAGCAGTTCACAGGGGCGCGGGACTACTGAAGCTTTCTTT CASSSQGRGTTEAFF
NA TRBJ1-1 NA TRBV19 TGTGCCAGTAGCCGAACAGGTCAGGGAATGAGACTGAACACTGAAGCTTTCTTT CASSRTGQGMRLNTEAFF
NA TRBJ2-3 once TRBV2 TGTGCCACCGCTAATAAGGATACGCAGTATTTT CATANKDTQYF
TRBD2 TRBJ2-1 NA TRBV7-3 TGTGCCAGCAGCTCAAGGACTAGCGGGGGGACACAAGGTCATTATGAGCAGTTCTTC CASSSRTSGGTQGHYEQFF
NA TRBJ2-5 NA TRBV27 TGTGCCAGCAGACTCCCCAAACAGACCCAGTACTTC CASRLPKQTQYF
NA TRBJ1-1 NA TRBV5-4 TGTGCCAGCAGCTTGGCGGGCCCCACAGGGAACACTGAAGCTTTCTTT CASSLAGPTGNTEAFF
NA TRBJ1-2 NA TRBV30 TGTGCCTGGTCTCTTTGGGACCGAGAAGGCTACACCTTC CAWSLWDREGYTF
NA TRBJ2-3 NA TRBV19 TGTGCCAGTAGTACCTCCCCGGGTGGCTGGGGAACAGATACGCAGTATTTT CASSTSPGGWGTDTQYF
NA TRBJ1-1 NA TRBV12-3/TRBV12-4 TGTGCCAGCAGTTTATGGCAGAACACTGAAGCTTTCTTT CASSLWQNTEAFF
TRBD2 TRBJ2-3 NA TRBV5-6 TGTGCCAGCAGCTTGGGGTCTAGCGGGAGGGGGACAGATACGCAGTATTTT CASSLGSSGRGTDTQYF
NA TRBJ2-7 NA TRBV10-1 TGCGCCAGCAGGGACGACAGCTCCTACGAGCAGTACTTC CASRDDSSYEQYF
NA TRBJ2-1 NA TRBV7-8 TGTGCCAGCAGCACCTGGATGGGGCAGTCGGCCTACAATGAGCAGTTCTTC CASSTWMGQSAYNEQFF
NA TRBJ1-2 NA TRBV7-9 TGTGCCAGCAGCTCAGCTTTTGTCGGACAGCATAACTATGGCTACACCTTC CASSSAFVGQHNYGYTF
NA TRBJ1-2 NA TRBV10-3 TGTGCCATCAGCGTTGAAGGCCGGGGAGACTATGGCTACACCTTC CAISVEGRGDYGYTF
TRBD2 TRBJ2-1 NA TRBV5-1 TGCGCCAGCAGCTTGCCCTTAGCGGGGGCCTACAATGAGCAGTTCTTC CASSLPLAGAYNEQFF
NA TRBJ2-7 NA TRBV6-5 TGTGCCAGCAGTTACTCCCCCGGGACTGCCTCCTACGAGCAGTACTTC CASSYSPGTASYEQYF
NA TRBJ1-1 NA TRBV5-5 TGTGCCAGCAGCTTGGCGGTCGTGGGCACTGAAGCTTTCTTT CASSLAVVGTEAFF
NA TRBJ1-1 NA TRBV11-2 TGTGCCAGCAGCTCCCCCGTATCAGGATTTGCTTTCTTT CASSSPVSGFAFF
TRBD1 TRBJ1-5 NA TRBV28 TGTGCCAGCACCGAGGGGGGACAGCTCAGTCGGCCCCAGCATTTT CASTEGGQLSRPQHF
NA TRBJ1-6 NA TRBV6-5 TGTGCCAGCAGTTACACCGGGGGCCTAGGTTCACCCCTCCACTTT CASSYTGGLGSPLHF
NA TRBJ2-7 NA TRBV27 TGTGCCAGCAGGGGCCCGTCCTACGAGCAGTACTTC CASRGPSYEQYF
NA TRBJ2-7 NA TRBV28 TGTGCCAGCAGCCCTGGTTCAGGGGCGTCCTACGAGCAGTACTTC CASSPGSGASYEQYF
TRBD2 TRBJ2-1 NA TRBV5-1 TGCGCCAGCAGCCCGGGGACTAGCGGAAACAATGAGCAGTTCTTC CASSPGTSGNNEQFF
NA TRBJ1-2 once TRBV20-1 TGCAGTGCGCCCCTGTATGGCTACACCTTC CSAPLYGYTF
NA TRBJ2-5 NA TRBV11-2 TGTGCCAGCAGCTTGTATAGGAAAGAGACCCAGTACTTC CASSLYRKETQYF
TRBD1 TRBJ1-5 NA TRBV4-2 TGTGCCAGCAGCCAAGACTCGACCGGGACAGGGCGTATCAATCAGCCCCAGCATTTT CASSQDSTGTGRINQPQHF
NA TRBJ1-4 few TRBV7-9 TGTGCCAGCAGTCCCAAGTACGGGACTAATGAAAAACTGTTTTTT CASSPKYGTNEKLFF
TRBD1 TRBJ2-1 NA TRBV7-9 TGTGCCAGCAGCCTGGACAGGGTTGGCAATGAGCAGTTCTTC CASSLDRVGNEQFF
TRBD2 TRBJ2-1 NA TRBV5-1 TGCGCCAGCAGCTGGGGAGGGAGTAGCGGGAGGGCCCGCAATGAGCAGTTCTTC CASSWGGSSGRARNEQFF
TRBD2 TRBJ2-2 NA TRBV19 TGTGCCAGTAGTACGGGACTAGCGGGAAACACCGGGGAGCTGTTTTTT CASSTGLAGNTGELFF
NA TRBJ1-1 once TRBV5-1 TGCGCCAGCAGAGGACAGAACACTGAAGCTTTCTTT CASRGQNTEAFF
TRBD1 TRBJ2-2 NA TRBV9 TGTGCCAGCAGCACGGGACAGGGAGGCACCGGGGAGCTGTTTTTT CASSTGQGGTGELFF
TRBD1 TRBJ2-2 NA TRBV18 TGTGCCAGCTCACCACTGTCACAGGGGGCGCGCACCGGGGAGCTGTTTTTT CASSPLSQGARTGELFF